This T cell receptor (beta chain) stems from a study of T cell responses to AZD1222 COVID-19 vaccine. The protocol was immunoSEQ multiplex PCR, while the TCRdb copy is restricted to in-frame clones and leaves out a portion. The sample records roughly 96,000 clones, approximately 87% being singletons. The V gene's germline CDR1 is MRHNA and CDR2 SNTAGT. This CDR3 is built from 14 residues. Trimming removed 0 bases at V and 5 bases at J, with 8 bases between. The clonotype comes from an adult who received the AZD1222 COVID-19 vaccine. Sample: peripheral blood, taken 28 days after the second AZD1222 dose. The rearrangement links TRBV6-4 to TRBJ2-1, with D possibly being TRBD2 (5 bases). The CDR3 DNA reads as TGTGCCAGCAGTGACTCGGGAGAAAACAATGAGCAGTTCTTC. The encoded protein is CASSDSGENNEQFF.